This TCR beta chain was recovered during a study of T cell clonotyping in hematopoietic cell transplantation. Germline-derived CDR1 and CDR2 are SGHRS and YFSETQ. The germline V and J ends were trimmed by 0 bases and 8 bases, with 14 bases remaining between them. CDR3 length: 15 amino acids. Here immunoSEQ multiplex PCR was the method, and the copy in TCRdb shows in-frame clones only, minus some. The sample lists roughly 49,000 clones, about nine tenths occurring once. Regarding time point: recipient sample about 28 days before transplant, after cytoreduction. Recipient blood drawn about 28 days pretransplant and days 30, 100, 180 after.

The sample consisted of peripheral blood mononuclear cells, taken before stem cell transplant. The chain carries TRBV5-1 and TRBJ1-4; D is unclear. The sequence was obtained from a man in his sixties with biphenotypic leukemia. Some clones in this sample may be carry-over from other donors' samples. This chain's CDR3 is CASSLVAQSGEKLFF. DNA for the CDR3: TGCGCCAGCAGCTTGGTAGCACAATCCGGCGAAAAACTGTTTTTT. The entire variable domain, with the rest obtained from reference TRBV5-1 and TRBJ1-4, is as follows: KAGVTQTPRYLIKTRGQQVTLSCSPISGHRSVSWYQQTPGQGLQFLFEYFSETQRNKGNFPGRFSGRQFSNSRSEMNVSTLELGDSALYLCASSLVAQSGEKLFFGSGTQLSVL.